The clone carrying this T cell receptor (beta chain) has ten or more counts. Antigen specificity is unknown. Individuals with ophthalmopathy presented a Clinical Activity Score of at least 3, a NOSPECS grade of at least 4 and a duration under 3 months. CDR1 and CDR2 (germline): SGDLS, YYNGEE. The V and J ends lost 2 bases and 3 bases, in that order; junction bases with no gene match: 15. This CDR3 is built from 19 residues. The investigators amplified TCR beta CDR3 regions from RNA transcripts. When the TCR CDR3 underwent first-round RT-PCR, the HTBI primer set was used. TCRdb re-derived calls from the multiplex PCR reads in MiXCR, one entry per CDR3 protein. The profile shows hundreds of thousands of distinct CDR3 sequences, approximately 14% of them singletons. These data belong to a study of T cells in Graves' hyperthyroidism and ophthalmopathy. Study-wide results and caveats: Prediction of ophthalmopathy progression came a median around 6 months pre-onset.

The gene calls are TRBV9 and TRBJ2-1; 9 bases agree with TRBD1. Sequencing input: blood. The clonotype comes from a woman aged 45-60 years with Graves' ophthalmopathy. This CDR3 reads CASSVQPFPGQGIYNEQFF. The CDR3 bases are TGTGCCAGCAGCGTCCAACCTTTCCCGGGACAGGGAATCTACAATGAGCAGTTCTTC.